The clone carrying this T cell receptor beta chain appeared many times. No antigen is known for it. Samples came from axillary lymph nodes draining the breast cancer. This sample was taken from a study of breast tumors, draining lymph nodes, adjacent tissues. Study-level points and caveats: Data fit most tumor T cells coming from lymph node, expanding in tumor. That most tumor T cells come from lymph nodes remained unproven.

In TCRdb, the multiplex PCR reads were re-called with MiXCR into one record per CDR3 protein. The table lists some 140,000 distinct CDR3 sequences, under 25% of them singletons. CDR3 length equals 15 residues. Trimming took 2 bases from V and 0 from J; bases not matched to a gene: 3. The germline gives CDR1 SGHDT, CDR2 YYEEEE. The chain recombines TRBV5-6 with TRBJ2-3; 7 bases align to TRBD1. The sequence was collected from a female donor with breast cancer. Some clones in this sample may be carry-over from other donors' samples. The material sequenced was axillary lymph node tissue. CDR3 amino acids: CASSFGQASTDTQYF. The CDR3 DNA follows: TGTGCCAGCAGCTTCGGACAGGCTAGCACAGATACGCAGTATTTT.